What follows are 23 T cell receptor beta chains derived from one specimen sequenced in a study of monozygotic twins with inflammatory bowel disease. TCRdb re-called the 5' RACE reads and catalogs CDR3 proteins one per entry, DNA excluded. Its clone listing holds 300,000 to 450,000 distinct CDR3 sequences. Input material: blood. These receptors all come from a human donor with ulcerative colitis or Crohn's disease, or a healthy co-twin of an affected twin (not recorded which).

The chain joins TRBV6-5 to TRBJ2-1; TCRdb picks TRBD1, but there is no DNA to check that call. CDR1 is MNHEY and CDR2 is SVGAGI in the germline V gene. The CDR3 consists of 15 residues. This chain's CDR3 is CASSLGQPPYNEQFF.

The rearrangement links TRBV18 to TRBJ2-7. CDR1 KGHSH and CDR2 LQKENI come from the germline V gene. This CDR3 spans 13 amino acids. This CDR3 is CASSPGSADEQYF.

The genes are TRBV7-2 and TRBJ2-2; TCRdb indicates TRBD2, and absent DNA this call remains unverified. This CDR3 is built from 17 residues. The V gene's germline CDR1 is SGHTA and CDR2 FQGNSA. The CDR3 region is CASSSSGRPSSTGELFF.

This chain connects TRBV7-2 to TRBJ2-2. Germline V gives CDR1 SGHTA, CDR2 FQGNSA. The CDR3 is 15 residues long. CDR3 sequence: CASSLGGSGTGELFF.

This sequence joins TRBV6-1 and TRBJ2-7; TCRdb indicates TRBD1, and absent DNA this call remains unverified. CDR1 and CDR2 from the germline V gene are MNHNS and SASEGT. CDR3 length equals 15 residues. The CDR3: CASSDRGRGSYEQYF.

The gene calls are TRBV11-2 and TRBJ2-7; as DNA is missing, the TRBD1 call by TCRdb cannot be tested. Germline V gene sequence: CDR1 SGHAT, CDR2 FQNNGV. The CDR3 runs to 15 residues. CDR3 loop: CASSPPFDPLYEQYF.

The chain is built from TRBV12-3 or TRBV12-4 and TRBJ2-2; the D gene TCRdb calls, TRBD1, cannot be checked with no DNA. The CDR3 runs 16 residues. CDR3 region: CASSEKGHTNTGELFF.

V and J are TRBV9 and TRBJ2-7; TCRdb indicates TRBD1, and absent DNA this call remains unverified. Germline CDR1 is SGDLS and CDR2 is YYNGEE. The CDR3 is 15 amino acids. This CDR3 is CASSVAGQGLNEQYF. The whole variable domain, filled in from reference TRBV9 and TRBJ2-7, reads DSGVTQTPKHLITATGQRVTLRCSPRSGDLSVYWYQQSLDQGLQFLIQYYNGEERAKGNILERFSAQQFPDLHSELNLSSLELGDSALYFCASSVAGQGLNEQYFGPGTRLTVT.

This CDR3 reads CASSFRDGEDEQYF. V usage is TRBV7-2 and J usage is TRBJ2-7; the D gene TCRdb calls, TRBD1, cannot be checked with no DNA. Per the germline V gene, CDR1 is SGHTA and CDR2 is FQGNSA. There are 14 residues in the CDR3.

The genes are TRBV18 and TRBJ1-1. CDR1 is KGHSH, CDR2 LQKENI, per germline. The CDR3 contains 16 residues. The CDR3 loop reads CASSPPAALMNTEAFF.

The chain has TRBV10-3 and TRBJ1-1; the TRBD1 assignment by TCRdb is unverifiable without DNA. Germline V gene lookup returns CDR1 ENHRY and CDR2 SYGVKD. The CDR3 runs 14 residues. CDR3 protein: CAIKPGQGHTEAFF.

The V gene is TRBV30, the J gene TRBJ1-3. This CDR3 is built from 12 residues. From germline, CDR1 is GTSNPN and CDR2 SVGIG (reference sequence). This CDR3 reads CAWSVMGNTIYF.

This chain joins TRBV5-1 and TRBJ2-1; TCRdb's assignment of TRBD1 cannot be checked, as there is no DNA. Looked up from germline, CDR1 is SGHRS and CDR2 is YFSETQ. The CDR3 totals 15 residues. The CDR3 protein is CASSFVPGQGGEQFF.

The rearrangement uses TRBV4-3 and TRBJ2-3; the D call from TCRdb, TRBD1, cannot be confirmed without DNA. CDR3 length: 15 amino acids. Germline-derived CDR1 and CDR2 are LGHNA and YSLEER. The CDR3 sequence: CASSLLTGTADTQYF.

The chain has TRBV12-3 or TRBV12-4 and TRBJ2-3; TCRdb reports TRBD2, a call that lacks DNA to check it against. The CDR3 is made up of 15 amino acids. This CDR3 reads CASSPRGLAGGPQYF.

J is TRBJ2-3 and V is TRBV7-8; checking the TCRdb D call of TRBD1 is not possible without DNA. Germline loops: CDR1 SGHVS, CDR2 FQNEAQ. CDR3 length: 15 amino acids. CDR3 amino acids: CASSASTGNTDTQYF.

V and J are TRBV28 and TRBJ2-5. Germline V CDR1 and CDR2: MDHEN, SYDVKM. The CDR3 loop spans 13 amino acids. The CDR3 here is CASNQVYQETQYF. Combining the CDR3 with reference TRBV28 and TRBJ2-5 gives the whole variable domain DVKVTQSSRYLVKRTGEKVFLECVQDMDHENMFWYRQDPGLGLRLIYFSYDVKMKEKGDIPEGYSVSREKKERFSLILESASTNQTSMYLCASNQVYQETQYFGPGTRLLVL.

The rearrangement uses TRBV5-1 and TRBJ2-5; TCRdb proposes TRBD1, but this gene call is untestable without DNA. Germline-derived CDR1 and CDR2 are SGHRS and YFSETQ. CDR3 size: 14 residues. CDR3 protein: CASSPGGSPGTQYF.

By frequency, this clonotype registers medium-sized. V gene TRBV7-6 combines with J gene TRBJ2-7. Per the germline V gene, CDR1 is SGHVS and CDR2 is FNYEAQ. The CDR3 contains 12 residues. The CDR3 reads CASSLAGHEQYF.

The chain joins TRBV7-9 to TRBJ2-1; the D gene TCRdb calls, TRBD1, cannot be checked with no DNA. There are 15 residues in the CDR3. CDR1 and CDR2 from the germline V gene are SEHNR and FQNEAQ (reference sequence). CDR3 region: CASSILRGPGNEQFF.

The V and J genes are TRBV7-2 and TRBJ2-7. The germline V gene encodes CDR1 SGHTA and CDR2 FQGNSA. The CDR3 is 14 amino acids. The CDR3 region is CASSLGRSSYEQYF.

This rearrangement joins TRBV5-1 to TRBJ1-1. From germline, CDR1 is SGHRS and CDR2 YFSETQ. This CDR3 spans 14 amino acids. This chain's CDR3 is CASSLSGQNTEAFF.

This chain links TRBV12-3 or TRBV12-4 with TRBJ2-7; no DNA is available, so the TRBD1 call from TCRdb remains unchecked. The CDR3 contains 15 residues. The CDR3 loop is CASSWGQGSSYEQYF.